Described below is a single TCR beta chain sequence and its context. At the DNA level, this CDR3 is encoded by other sequences in the same sample as well. Seattle researchers signed up patients amid active infection and tracked them longitudinally. These data are taken from a study of blood T cell repertoires in COVID-19. Whole-study context: Researchers got acute and convalescent COVID-19 samples from the United States, Italy and Spain. PBMCs, B-cell-depleted T cells, or T cells provided the cDNA or gDNA that made up the material.

Original methodology: Cell counts per sample came from amplifying reference gene primers. TCRdb keeps only in-frame clones here, not all; method: immunoSEQ multiplex PCR. Clone size and the V and J calls come from that table; the DNA yielded D and trimming. The data show about 500,000 clones, approximately 88% seen once. V gave up 1 base and J gave up 7 bases, with 14 bases separating them. In germline, CDR1 is LGHDT, CDR2 YNNKEL (reference sequence). The CDR3 runs 14 residues. The V and J genes are TRBV3-1 (or the pseudogene TRBV3-2) and TRBJ2-7; possible D gene TRBD1, 7 bases. Material for sequencing was peripheral blood. The clonotype comes from a woman between 45 and 65 years old with COVID-19, enrolled during active disease. CDR3 region: CASSQGRGPGEQYF. CDR3 DNA: TGTGCCAGCAGCCAAGGGAGGGGGCCTGGGGAGCAGTACTTC.